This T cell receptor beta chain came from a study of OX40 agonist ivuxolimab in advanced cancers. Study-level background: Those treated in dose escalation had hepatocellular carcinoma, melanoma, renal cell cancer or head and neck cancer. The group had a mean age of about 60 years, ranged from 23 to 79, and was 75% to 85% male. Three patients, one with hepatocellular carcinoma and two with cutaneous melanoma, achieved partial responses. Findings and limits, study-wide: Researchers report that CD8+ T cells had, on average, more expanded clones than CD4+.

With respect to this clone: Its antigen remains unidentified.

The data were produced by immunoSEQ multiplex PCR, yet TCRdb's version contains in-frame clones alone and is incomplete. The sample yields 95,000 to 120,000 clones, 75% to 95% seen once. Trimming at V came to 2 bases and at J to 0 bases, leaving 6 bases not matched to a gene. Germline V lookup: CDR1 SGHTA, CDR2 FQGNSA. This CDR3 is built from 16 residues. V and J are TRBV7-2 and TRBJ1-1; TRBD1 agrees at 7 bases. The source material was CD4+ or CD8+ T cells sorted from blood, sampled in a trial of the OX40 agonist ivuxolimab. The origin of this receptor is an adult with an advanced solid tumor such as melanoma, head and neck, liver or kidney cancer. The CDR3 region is CASSLPVTGMNTEAFF. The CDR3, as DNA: TGTGCCAGCAGCTTACCGGTGACAGGGATGAACACTGAAGCTTTCTTT.